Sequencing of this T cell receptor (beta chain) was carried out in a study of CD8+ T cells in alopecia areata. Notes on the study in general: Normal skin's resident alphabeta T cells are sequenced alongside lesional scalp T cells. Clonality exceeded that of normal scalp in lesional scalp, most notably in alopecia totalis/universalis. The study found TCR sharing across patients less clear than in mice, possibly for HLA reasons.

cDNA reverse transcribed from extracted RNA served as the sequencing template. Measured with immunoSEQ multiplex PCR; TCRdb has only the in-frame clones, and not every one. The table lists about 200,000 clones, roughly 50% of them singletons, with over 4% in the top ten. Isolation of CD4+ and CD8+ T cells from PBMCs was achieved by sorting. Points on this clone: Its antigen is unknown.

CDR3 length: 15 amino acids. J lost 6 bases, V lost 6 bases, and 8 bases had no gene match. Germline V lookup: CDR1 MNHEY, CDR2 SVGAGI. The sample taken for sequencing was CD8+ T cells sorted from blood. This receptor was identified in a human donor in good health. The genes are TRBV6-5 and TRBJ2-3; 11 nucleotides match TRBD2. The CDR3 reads CASSGSSGGSDTQYF. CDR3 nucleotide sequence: TGTGCCAGCAGCGGATCTAGCGGGGGGAGTGATACGCAGTATTTT.